The clone carrying this T cell receptor (beta chain) was counted once. The antigen remains undetermined. Profiling relied on immunoSEQ multiplex PCR, and the TCRdb table lists in-frame clones only, not all of them. Among some 330,000 clones listed, 80% to 90% were seen once. The study drew the donors from its roughly 120-subject validation cohort, separate from the roughly 700-subject first cohort. Per germline, CDR1 LNHNV and CDR2 YYDKDF (reference sequence). CDR3 size: 15 residues. The V segment lost 3 bases and the J segment 6 bases; nucleotides outside the gene matches: 6. The data are from a study of cytomegalovirus exposure and HLA in healthy donors. Whole-study results and caveats: Among TCR beta chains, those listed as cytomegalovirus-associated numbered about 150. Subsequent analysis found a tendency for first-cohort TCR clusters to co-occur within the approximately 130 validation repertoires.

The clonotype was recovered from a woman under 30 in good health and CMV-seronegative. V gene TRBV15 combines with J gene TRBJ2-2; 8 bases map to TRBD1. The sample was PBMCs. CDR3 coding DNA: TGTGCCACCAGCAGCTCGCAGGGGGCTGCCGGGGAGCTGTTTTTT. Protein product: CATSSSQGAAGELFF.